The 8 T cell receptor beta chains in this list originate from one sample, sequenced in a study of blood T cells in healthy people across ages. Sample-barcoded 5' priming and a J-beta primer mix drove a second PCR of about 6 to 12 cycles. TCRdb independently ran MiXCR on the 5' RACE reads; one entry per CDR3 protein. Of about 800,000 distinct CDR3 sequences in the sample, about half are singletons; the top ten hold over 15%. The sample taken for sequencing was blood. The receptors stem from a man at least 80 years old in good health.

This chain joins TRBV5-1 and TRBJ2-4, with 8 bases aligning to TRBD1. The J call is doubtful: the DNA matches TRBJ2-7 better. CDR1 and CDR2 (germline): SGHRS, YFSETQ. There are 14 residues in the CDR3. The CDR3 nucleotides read TGCGCCAGCAGCTATCCGGGACAGGTCAACGAGCAGTACTTC. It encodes CASSYPGQVNEQYF.

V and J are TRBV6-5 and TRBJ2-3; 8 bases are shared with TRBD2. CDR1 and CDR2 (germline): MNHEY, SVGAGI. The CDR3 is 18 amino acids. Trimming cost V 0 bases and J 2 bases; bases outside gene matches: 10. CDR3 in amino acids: CASSYSGGLEGYTDTQYF. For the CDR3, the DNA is TGTGCCAGCAGTTACTCCGGGGGACTAGAAGGATACACAGATACGCAGTATTTT.

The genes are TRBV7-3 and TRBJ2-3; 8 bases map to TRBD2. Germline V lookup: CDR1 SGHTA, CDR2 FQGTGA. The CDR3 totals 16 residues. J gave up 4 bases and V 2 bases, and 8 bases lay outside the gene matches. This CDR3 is CASSLGLVAGSDTQYF. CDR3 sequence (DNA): TGTGCCAGCAGCTTAGGGTTGGTAGCGGGATCAGATACGCAGTATTTT.

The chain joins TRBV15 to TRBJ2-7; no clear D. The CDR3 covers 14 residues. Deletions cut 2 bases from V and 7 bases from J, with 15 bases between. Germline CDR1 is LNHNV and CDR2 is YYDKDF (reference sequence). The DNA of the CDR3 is TGTGCCACCAGCAGACCTCTGGGCTCCAATGAGCAGTACTTC. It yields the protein CATSRPLGSNEQYF.

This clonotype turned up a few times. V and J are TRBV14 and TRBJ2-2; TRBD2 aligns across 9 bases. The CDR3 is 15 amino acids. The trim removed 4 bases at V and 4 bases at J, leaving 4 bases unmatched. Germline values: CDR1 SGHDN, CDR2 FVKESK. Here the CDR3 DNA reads TGTGCCAGCAGCCTCCGACTAGCGGCCACCGGGGAGCTGTTTTTT. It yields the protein CASSLRLAATGELFF.

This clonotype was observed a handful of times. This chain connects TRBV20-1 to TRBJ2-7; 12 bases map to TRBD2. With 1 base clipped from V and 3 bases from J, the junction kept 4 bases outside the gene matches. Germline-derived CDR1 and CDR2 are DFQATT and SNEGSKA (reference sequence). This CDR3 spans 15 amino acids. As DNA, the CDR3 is TGCAGTGCTAGAGCGACTAGCGGGAGCCTCTACGAGCAGTACTTC. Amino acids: CSARATSGSLYEQYF.

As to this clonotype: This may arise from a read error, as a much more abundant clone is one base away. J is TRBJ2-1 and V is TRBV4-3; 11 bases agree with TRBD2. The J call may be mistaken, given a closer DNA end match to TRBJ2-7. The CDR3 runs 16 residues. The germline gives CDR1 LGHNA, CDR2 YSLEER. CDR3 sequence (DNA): TGCGCCAGCAGCCAAGGTCGGACTAGCGGGTACAATGAGCAGTACTTC. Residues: CASSQGRTSGYNEQYF.

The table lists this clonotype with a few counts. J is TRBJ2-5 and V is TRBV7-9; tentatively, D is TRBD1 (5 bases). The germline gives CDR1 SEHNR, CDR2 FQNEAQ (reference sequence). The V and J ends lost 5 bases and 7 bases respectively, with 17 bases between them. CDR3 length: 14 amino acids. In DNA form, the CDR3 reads TGTGCCAGCAGCACTGACAGCCACCATTGGACCCAGTACTTC. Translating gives CASSTDSHHWTQYF. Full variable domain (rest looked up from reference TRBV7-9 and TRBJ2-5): DTGVSQNPRHKITKRGQNVTFRCDPISEHNRLYWYRQTLGQGPEFLTYFQNEAQLEKSRLLSDRFSAERPKGSFSTLEIQRTEQGDSAMYLCASSTDSHHWTQYFGPGTRLLVL.